This passage covers 28 T cell receptor beta chains from one sample sequenced in a study of tumor and adjacent non-tumor tissue in lung cancer (dated by TCRdb to 2017 to 2018). Bulk unsorted tissue served as the source for RNA extraction, and RNA quality was assessed using a NanoDrop ND-1000 and an Agilent 2100. Receptors were amplified or captured by multiplex PCR. Sequencing used an Illumina HiSeq 2500. TCRbeta libraries were built by three rounds of nested PCR using primers (Table S4), following protocols modified from ARM-PCR. TCRdb handled the public reads itself, with Q25 trimming in fastp and clone calling in MiXCR, and kept productive beta chains. For every CDR3 protein sequence, its rows merge into one entry that carries the most common genes and DNA. The sample profile shows roughly 66,000 distinct CDR3 sequences; 73% of them were found once. Of the sample, 28% is held by the ten largest clones.

The material sequenced was lung tumor tissue. The source is a man in his sixties with non-small cell lung cancer.

The V and J genes are TRBV29-1 and TRBJ2-2, with D possibly being TRBD1 (6 bases). Trimming pared 7 bases from V and 7 bases from J, leaving 22 bases between. The CDR3 is made up of 15 amino acids. Germline lookup yields CDR1 SQVTM and CDR2 ANQGSEA. The CDR3: CSGASGHGIGGELFF. The CDR3 DNA is TGCAGCGGTGCCTCGGGACACGGAATAGGCGGGGAGCTGTTTTTT.

As concerns this clonotype: One end of the junction fails to match germline, which may point to a read error. This chain links TRBV29-1 with TRBJ1-3; D gene uncertain. Germline CDR1 is SQVTM and CDR2 is ANQGSEA. The CDR3 runs to 12 residues. CDR3 sequence (DNA): TGCTGCGTTCCTAGCTCTGGAAACACCATATATTTT. Translating it yields CCVPSSGNTIYF.

Remarks on this clonotype: At one end, the junction sequence differs from germline, possibly due to a read error. V gene TRBV2 combines with J gene TRBJ2-7, with 8 positions matching TRBD2. The CDR3 totals 11 residues. CDR1 and CDR2 (germline): SNHLY, FYNNEI. The DNA for the CDR3 is TGTACCAGCGGGAGAAGCTGGGAGCAGTACTTC. As protein: CTSGRSWEQYF.

Concerning this clonotype: In this CDR3 the conserved last residue, phenylalanine or tryptophan, is missing, so a read error is likely. This chain uses TRBV29-1 with TRBJ2-2; the match to TRBD2 covers 7 bases. The germline V gene has CDR1 SQVTM and CDR2 ANQGSEA. The CDR3 consists of 15 residues. V lost 5 bases, J lost 9 bases, and 15 bases stayed unmatched. The CDR3 here is CSVFLAGPGTRELFL. The DNA of the CDR3 is TGCAGCGTTTTCTTAGCGGGTCCCGGGACCCGGGAGCTGTTTCTT.

Regarding this clonotype: Its ends do not fully match the called genes, so a read error is possible. The J gene is TRBJ2-1, the V gene TRBV11-3, with unresolved D. The germline V gene encodes CDR1 SGHNT and CDR2 YENEEA. This CDR3 contains 15 residues. CDR3 in DNA: TGTGCCAACAGCTTAGGACCGTCACGTGGCAATGAGCAGTTCTTC. The encoded protein is CANSLGPSRGNEQFF.

This clonotype occurred once. The junction differs from germline at one of its ends, possibly a read error. The chain joins TRBV20-1 to TRBJ2-7; 13 bases are a match to TRBD2. This CDR3 comprises 15 residues. From germline, CDR1 is DFQATT and CDR2 SNEGSKA (reference sequence). The CDR3 protein is CSARGGTSGNYEKYF. The DNA of the CDR3 is TGTAGTGCTAGGGGGGGGACTAGCGGGAACTACGAGAAGTACTTC.

At least ten counts were recorded for this clonotype. V and J are TRBV5-1 and TRBJ2-7; TRBD1 or TRBD2 may be the D gene (5 bases each). The V gene lost 4 bases and the J gene lost 3 bases, with 11 bases spanning the gap. CDR3 length: 13 residues. From germline, CDR1 is SGHRS and CDR2 YFSETQ. The CDR3 DNA follows: TGCGCCAGCAGCCGGGGACGGGACTACGAGCAGTACTTC. Protein product: CASSRGRDYEQYF. The complete variable domain, with remaining parts taken from reference TRBV5-1 and TRBJ2-7, reads KAGVTQTPRYLIKTRGQQVTLSCSPISGHRSVSWYQQTPGQGLQFLFEYFSETQRNKGNFPGRFSGRQFSNSRSEMNVSTLELGDSALYLCASSRGRDYEQYFGPGTRLTVT.

Note on this clonotype: The CDR3 does not end in the conserved phenylalanine or tryptophan, so this is likely a read error. The chain carries TRBV5-1 and TRBJ2-4; D is possibly TRBD2 (6 bases). The germline CDR1 and CDR2 sequences are SGHRS and YFSETQ. The CDR3 loop spans 14 amino acids. DNA for the CDR3: TGCGCCAGCACCCAGGGACTTATCAAAAACATCCAGTACTTA. This translates into CASTQGLIKNIQYL.

As for this clonotype: Being one base from a much bigger clone, this may be a read error. This rearrangement joins TRBV5-1 to TRBJ1-2; D is uncertain. Looked up from germline, CDR1 is SGHRS and CDR2 is YFSETQ. The CDR3 loop spans 12 amino acids. As DNA, the CDR3 is TGCGTCAGCAGCTCCGGGATCTATGGCTACACCTTC. This codes for CVSSSGIYGYTF.

This clonotype occurred a few times. A much bigger clone sits one base away, suggesting this may be a read error. V usage is TRBV6-5 and J usage is TRBJ2-3, with a weak D call TRBD2 (5 bases). Germline V gives CDR1 MNHEY, CDR2 SVGAGI. The CDR3 runs 13 residues. DNA of the CDR3: TGTGCCGGCAGGCGAGGGATGACAGATACGCAGTATTTT. Its protein product is CAGRRGMTDTQYF.

Comment on this clonotype: Sequence at one end of the junction differs from germline and may be a read error. The rearrangement links TRBV5-4 to TRBJ2-3, with TRBD2 identical over 8 bases. The CDR3 length is 16 residues. Germline assignment: CDR1 SGHNT and CDR2 YYREEE (reference sequence). CDR3: CVSSSIEREPGDTQCF. CDR3 coding DNA: TGTGTCAGCAGCTCTATCGAGCGGGAGCCTGGAGATACGCAGTGTTTT.

With respect to this clonotype: The junction departs from the called germline gene at one end, perhaps through a read error. The chain links TRBV5-1 to TRBJ1-5; D remains unclear. CDR3 length equals 14 residues. Germline V gives CDR1 SGHRS, CDR2 YFSETQ. The CDR3 protein is CTSNYRYSNQPQHF. CDR3 nucleotides: TGCACCAGCAATTACCGGTATAGCAATCAGCCCCAGCATTTT.

With respect to this clonotype: The junction departs from germline at one end; a sequencing error may be responsible. The genes are TRBV10-3 and TRBJ2-3; D is possibly TRBD1 (5 bases). The CDR3 is 15 residues long. Germline loops: CDR1 ENHRY, CDR2 SYGVKD. The CDR3 DNA follows: TGTGCCATCAGTGAGTGGACAAGCGACACAGATACACAGTATTTT. Translation gives CAISEWTSDTDTQYF.

The chain is built from TRBV20-1 and TRBJ2-2; TRBD2 agrees at 12 bases. After removal of 5 bases from V and 4 bases from J, the junction contained 11 bases not matched to a gene. This CDR3 is 17 amino acids long. Germline V gene sequence: CDR1 DFQATT, CDR2 SNEGSKA (reference sequence). The CDR3 region is CSALGTSGLSFTGELFF. CDR3 nucleotides: TGCAGTGCTCTTGGGACTAGCGGGTTGTCATTCACCGGGGAGCTGTTTTTT.

As to this clonotype: One end of the junction fails to match germline, which may point to a read error. The chain joins TRBV5-6 to TRBJ2-7, with a weak D call TRBD2 (6 bases). Germline CDR1 and CDR2: SGHDT and YYEEEE. This CDR3 spans 14 amino acids. The CDR3 loop reads CTSSPLEGGFDQYF. The CDR3 nucleotides are TGTACCAGCAGCCCCCTGGAGGGAGGCTTCGACCAGTACTTC.

As for this clonotype: A read error may account for a junction end that differs from germline. V is TRBV5-5 and J is TRBJ2-2; 7 bases map to TRBD2. The germline CDR1 and CDR2 sequences are SGHKS and YYEKEE (reference sequence). CDR3 length equals 15 residues. This CDR3 is CASSLGTPNSGELLF. DNA for the CDR3: TGTGCCAGCAGCTTGGGGACACCAAACAGCGGGGAGCTGTTATTT.

About this clonotype itself: Being one base from a much bigger clone, this may be a read error. The chain recombines TRBV10-3 with TRBJ2-7; D not certain. The germline gives CDR1 ENHRY, CDR2 SYGVKD. V was clipped by 8 bases and J by 2 bases, with 10 bases between them. The CDR3 loop spans 12 amino acids. This chain's CDR3 is CAIGTSPYEQYF. The CDR3 DNA reads TGTGCCATCGGAACCAGTCCCTACGAGCAGTACTTC.

This clonotype was found a few times. The junction shows a germline mismatch at one end, possibly a read error. V is TRBV7-8 and J is TRBJ1-5; D is undetermined. CDR1 is SGHVS and CDR2 is FQNEAQ in the germline V gene. This CDR3 has 16 amino acids. The CDR3 protein is CASNLVSDLSNQPQHF. The CDR3 DNA reads TGTGCCAGCAACTTAGTTTCGGACCTTAGCAATCAGCCCCAGCACTTT. Variable domain in full (rest from reference TRBV7-8 and TRBJ1-5): GAGVSQSPRYKVAKRGQDVALRCDPISGHVSLFWYQQALGQGPEFLTYFQNEAQLDKSGLPSDRFFAERPEGSVSTLKIQRTQQEDSAVYLCASNLVSDLSNQPQHFGDGTRLSIL.

The gene calls are TRBV11-1 and TRBJ2-2; D gene unclear. Per germline, CDR1 SGHAT and CDR2 FQDESV (reference sequence). V lost 7 bases and J 4 bases, leaving 10 bases between the germline ends. This CDR3 is 13 amino acids long. CDR3 DNA: TGTGCCAGCATCTTCATCGGCACCGGGGAGCTGTTTTTT. It yields the protein CASIFIGTGELFF.

CDR3 residues: CASSIRQGTYNEQFF. DNA of the CDR3: TGTGCCAGTAGTATAAGACAGGGGACCTACAATGAGCAGTTCTTC. The rearrangement uses TRBV6-5 and TRBJ2-1; 8 bases are shared with TRBD1. Per germline, CDR1 MNHEY and CDR2 SVGAGI. V lost 9 bases to trimming and J lost 2 bases; unmatched junction nucleotides: 9. CDR3 length equals 15 residues.

This chain joins TRBV13 and TRBJ1-4; D is uncertain. V shed 5 bases and J shed 6 bases, with 10 bases lying between them. There are 13 residues in the CDR3. Germline V gene lookup returns CDR1 PRHDT and CDR2 FYEKMQ (reference sequence). The CDR3 sequence is CASSINRDEKLFF. The DNA for the CDR3 is TGTGCCAGCAGCATAAATAGAGATGAAAAACTGTTTTTT.

In regard to this clonotype: Just one base apart from a much larger clone, this may be a read error. The chain uses TRBV29-1 and TRBJ1-2; TRBD1 might be the D (5 bases). The length of the CDR3 is 12 residues. Trimming shortened V by 7 bases and J by 7 bases, and 16 bases separated the two germline ends. Germline CDR1 and CDR2: SQVTM and ANQGSEA. The CDR3 sequence: CSAEEGRSGYTF. CDR3 DNA: TGCAGCGCCGAGGAGGGGAGAAGTGGCTACACCTTC.

This clonotype has more than one count but fewer than ten. Germline and junction disagree at one end, which may indicate a read error. The chain combines TRBV20-1 with TRBJ1-5; 10 nucleotides align to TRBD1. CDR3 size: 14 residues. Germline loops: CDR1 DFQATT, CDR2 SNEGSKA (reference sequence). This chain's CDR3 is CSAIPDRGPQPLLF. The CDR3 DNA reads TGCAGTGCTATACCCGACAGGGGGCCCCAGCCCCTGCTTTTT.

As for this clonotype: A much larger clone is a single base away; this may be a read error. The rearrangement uses TRBV5-6 and TRBJ2-7, with TRBD1 identical over 8 bases. The CDR3 loop spans 14 amino acids. Germline-derived CDR1 and CDR2 are SGHDT and YYEEEE. As DNA, the CDR3 is TGTGTCAGCACCGGACAGGGCCTCTCCTACGAGCAGTACTTC. Amino acid sequence: CVSTGQGLSYEQYF.

With respect to this clonotype: The conserved phenylalanine or tryptophan is not found at the CDR3 terminus, so this likely reflects a read error. The V call is TRBV20-1, the J call TRBJ2-7, with D possibly being TRBD1 or TRBD2 (6 bases each). With 7 bases removed from V and 0 bases from J, the gap between germline ends came to 19 bases. CDR1 and CDR2 (germline): DFQATT, SNEGSKA (reference sequence). The CDR3 loop spans 15 amino acids. The CDR3 DNA is TGCAGTGTTCTCGGGGGCATAACGAGCTCCTACGAGCAGTACCTC. Amino acid sequence: CSVLGGITSSYEQYL.

Details on this clonotype: A much larger clone sits a single nucleotide away, making a read error possible. The rearrangement joins TRBV2 to TRBJ2-1, with a tentative D call TRBD2 (6 bases). This CDR3 has 13 amino acids. Germline lookup yields CDR1 SNHLY and CDR2 FYNNEI. CDR3: CATSGTPYSEQFF. The CDR3 nucleotides are TGTGCCACGTCCGGGACTCCCTACAGTGAGCAGTTCTTC.

About this clonotype itself: Compared with germline, one end of the junction differs, possibly owing to a read error. The rearrangement links TRBV6-1 to TRBJ2-1; maybe TRBD1 (6 bases). Looked up from germline, CDR1 is MNHNS and CDR2 is SASEGT. The CDR3 is 15 residues long. This CDR3 reads CASSDGGFACNEQFF. The CDR3 DNA reads TGTGCTAGCAGTGATGGGGGCTTCGCATGCAATGAGCAGTTCTTC.

About this clonotype itself: The junction shows a germline mismatch at one end, possibly a read error. This chain uses TRBV6-5 with TRBJ1-1, with D unclear. Germline CDR1 is MNHEY and CDR2 is SVGAGI. This CDR3 has 13 residues. The CDR3 loop reads CVSNYGVGYEAFF. In DNA form, the CDR3 reads TGTGTCAGCAATTATGGGGTCGGATATGAAGCTTTCTTT.